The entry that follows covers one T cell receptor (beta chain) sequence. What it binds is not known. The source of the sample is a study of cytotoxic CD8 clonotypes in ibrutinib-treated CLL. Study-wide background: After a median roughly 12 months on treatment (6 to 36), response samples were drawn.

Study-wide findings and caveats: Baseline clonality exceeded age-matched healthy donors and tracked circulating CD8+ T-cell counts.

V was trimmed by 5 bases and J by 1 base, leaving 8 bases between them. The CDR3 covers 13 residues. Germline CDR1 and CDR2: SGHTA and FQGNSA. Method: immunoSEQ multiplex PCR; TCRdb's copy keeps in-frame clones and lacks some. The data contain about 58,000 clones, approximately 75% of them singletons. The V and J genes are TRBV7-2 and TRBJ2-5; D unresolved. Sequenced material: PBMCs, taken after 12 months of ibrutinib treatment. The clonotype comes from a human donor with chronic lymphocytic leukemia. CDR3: CASSPPSQETQYF. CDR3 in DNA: TGTGCCAGCAGCCCCCCGAGCCAAGAGACCCAGTACTTC.